These 5 T cell receptor beta chains were all obtained from the same sample, sequenced in a study of PD-1 blockade in classical Hodgkin lymphoma. Sequenced by immunoSEQ multiplex PCR; TCRdb stores in-frame clones only, minus some. The profile covers some 63,000 clones, with 90% appearing a single time and 9.7% taken by the ten largest. Each of the patients experienced relapse following autologous stem cell transplantation, and their brentuximab vedotin exposure differed. This specimen was peripheral blood mononuclear cells (PBMCs), taken at baseline. These receptors were collected from a human donor with classical Hodgkin lymphoma.

Only one count was recorded for this clone. V is TRBV2 and J is TRBJ2-5; 7 bases are a match to TRBD2. Germline V gives CDR1 SNHLY, CDR2 FYNNEI. The CDR3 consists of 15 residues. V was pared by 2 bases and J by 5 bases, with 8 bases of the junction left unmatched. This chain's CDR3 is CASSEWSGVGETQYF. The CDR3 DNA reads as TGTGCCAGCAGTGAATGGAGCGGGGTAGGTGAGACCCAGTACTTC.

This clone was seen just once. In the same sample, other DNA sequences code for this CDR3. V usage is TRBV15 and J usage is TRBJ1-4; no definite D call. This CDR3 spans 15 amino acids. Germline CDR1 and CDR2: LNHNV and YYDKDF (reference sequence). V was trimmed by 5 bases and J by 0 bases, leaving 10 bases between them. CDR3 protein: CATSFGWTTNEKLFF. DNA of the CDR3: TGTGCCACCAGCTTCGGGTGGACAACTAATGAAAAACTGTTTTTT.

The genes are TRBV19 and TRBJ2-7, with D perhaps matching TRBD2 (6 bases). Germline V gives CDR1 LNHDA, CDR2 SQIVND (reference sequence). CDR3 length: 14 residues. With 7 bases removed from V and 5 bases from J, the gap between germline ends came to 18 bases. Written as DNA, the CDR3 is TGTGCCAGTACCGGTGGCGGGAACTTAGACGAGCAGTACTTC. Encoded protein: CASTGGGNLDEQYF.

This clone came up a few times. The chain has TRBV2 and TRBJ1-6; D is ambiguous. The V gene's germline CDR1 is SNHLY and CDR2 FYNNEI. This CDR3 comprises 13 residues. V lost 3 bases and J lost 7, with 7 bases in between. CDR3 DNA sequence: TGTGCCAGCAGTGACGAGGGAAATTCACCCCTCCACTTT. It codes for CASSDEGNSPLHF.

The chain carries TRBV6-4 and TRBJ1-1, with D uncertain. The CDR3 consists of 13 residues. Per germline, CDR1 MRHNA and CDR2 SNTAGT. The germline V and J ends were trimmed by 8 bases and 7 bases, with 17 bases remaining between them. The CDR3 DNA follows: TGTGCCAGCTCTCTGCGGCAAGGCAGTGAAGCTTTCTTT. Its translation: CASSLRQGSEAFF.